This passage covers 20 T cell receptor beta chains from one sample sequenced in a study of T cell repertoires in cytomegalovirus infection. TCRdb called the reads again in MiXCR, with one record for every CDR3 protein. The data contain more than 650,000 distinct CDR3 sequences, less than 40% of them singletons. Specimen: PBMCs. Every receptor here comes from a human donor in good health (CMV status not recorded). Some clones in this sample may be carry-over from other donors' samples.

The chain joins TRBV7-2 to TRBJ2-1, with 10 bases matching TRBD2. From germline, CDR1 is SGHTA and CDR2 FQGNSA. V gave up 1 base and J gave up 10 bases; unmatched junction bases: 7. The CDR3 covers 15 residues. The CDR3 loop reads CASSLEGSGRREQFF. In DNA form, the CDR3 reads TGTGCCAGCAGCTTAGAAGGTAGCGGGAGGCGGGAGCAGTTCTTC.

This clonotype was picked up a small number of times. The chain has TRBV27 and TRBJ2-5, with TRBD2 matching over 7 bases. The V and J ends lost 3 bases and 6 bases, in that order; junction bases with no gene match: 7. The germline V gene encodes CDR1 MNHEY and CDR2 SMNVEV (reference sequence). The CDR3 has 14 amino acids. This chain's CDR3 is CASSFERGGKTQYF. CDR3 DNA sequence: TGTGCCAGCAGTTTTGAAAGGGGAGGGAAGACCCAGTACTTC.

This clonotype was seen ten or more times. The chain has TRBV7-2 and TRBJ1-1; D is possibly TRBD1 (5 bases). This CDR3 region has 16 residues. The V and J ends lost 7 bases and 2 bases respectively, with 20 bases between them. Germline CDR1 reads SGHTA; CDR2 reads FQGNSA. The CDR3 bases are TGTGCCAGCACTCTAATTCGGGGGGGTAGAAACACTGAAGCTTTCTTT. Encoded protein: CASTLIRGGRNTEAFF.

The CDR3 is CASSSAGGFEQFF. DNA for the CDR3: TGTGCCAGCAGTTCAGCGGGAGGATTTGAGCAGTTCTTC. This chain uses TRBV28 with TRBJ2-1, with 9 positions matching TRBD2. CDR3 length: 13 residues. The V segment lost 4 bases and the J segment 9 bases; nucleotides outside the gene matches: 4. CDR1 and CDR2 (germline): MDHEN, SYDVKM.

The V call is TRBV4-2, the J call TRBJ1-1, with a possible D match to TRBD1 (5 bases). Per germline, CDR1 LGHNA and CDR2 YNFKEQ. The germline V and J ends were trimmed by 6 bases and 0 bases, with 11 bases remaining between them. There are 14 residues in the CDR3. CDR3 loop: CASSRQPLNTEAFF. The CDR3 DNA is TGTGCCAGCAGTCGACAGCCTTTGAACACTGAAGCTTTCTTT.

In this sample, this clonotype turned up a few times. V is TRBV7-9 and J is TRBJ2-5; TRBD1 agrees at 8 bases. The CDR3 covers 14 residues. The germline V gene encodes CDR1 SEHNR and CDR2 FQNEAQ (reference sequence). The V gene end was trimmed by 5 bases and the J gene end by 3 bases; junction bases not matched to a gene: 5. This chain's CDR3 is CASSPRDRKETQYF. The CDR3 region has the DNA TGTGCCAGCAGCCCCCGGGACAGGAAAGAGACCCAGTACTTC.

This clonotype was recorded a few times. V is TRBV28 and J is TRBJ1-4; the D gene is possibly TRBD1 (5 bases). CDR3 length: 12 residues. Deletions cut 10 bases from V and 7 bases from J, with 13 bases between. Per germline, CDR1 MDHEN and CDR2 SYDVKM. The CDR3 spells CATRATREKLFF. The DNA of the CDR3 is TGTGCCACCAGGGCAACCCGTGAAAAACTGTTTTTT.

This clonotype was counted between two and nine times. The CDR3 DNA follows: TGTGCCAGCAGTATAGCACCTGGACTAGCGGGTTCATACGAGCAGTACTTC. The encoded protein is CASSIAPGLAGSYEQYF. The J gene is TRBJ2-7, the V gene TRBV28; 11 bases align to TRBD2. Germline CDR1 and CDR2: MDHEN and SYDVKM. CDR3 length equals 17 residues. The V gene end was trimmed by 5 bases and the J gene end by 4 bases; junction bases not matched to a gene: 13.

This clonotype appeared a few times. The chain uses TRBV6-1 and TRBJ1-5; D is uncertain. This CDR3 region has 16 residues. Germline values: CDR1 MNHNS, CDR2 SASEGT. V was shortened by 3 bases and J by 6 bases, with 18 bases between the two germline ends. CDR3 nucleotide sequence: TGTGCCAGCAGTGAGGGGAGCCTACAAATGACTCAGCCCCAGCATTTT. Its protein is CASSEGSLQMTQPQHF.

The V and J genes are TRBV19 and TRBJ2-2; no definite D call. CDR3 length: 16 residues. Germline V CDR1 and CDR2: LNHDA, SQIVND (reference sequence). V was cut by 6 bases and J by 0 bases, with 14 bases left in between. CDR3 in amino acids: CASSRLDAANTGELFF. The CDR3 DNA sequence: TGTGCCAGTAGCCGTCTGGACGCCGCGAACACCGGGGAGCTGTTTTTT.

Turning to this clonotype: At one end, the junction sequence differs from germline, possibly due to a read error. The J gene is TRBJ1-1, the V gene TRBV20-1; perhaps TRBD1 as D (5 bases). This CDR3 has 15 amino acids. In germline, CDR1 is DFQATT, CDR2 SNEGSKA (reference sequence). The CDR3 DNA follows: TGCAGTGCTAGAGACCGTCGTGGGGCGTTCACTGAAGATTTCTTT. It specifies CSARDRRGAFTEDFF.

J is TRBJ1-2 and V is TRBV10-3; no reliable D call. Trimming left V 3 bases short and J 5 bases short, with 10 bases between. The CDR3 contains 13 residues. Per the germline V gene, CDR1 is ENHRY and CDR2 is SYGVKD. The DNA of the CDR3 is TGTGCCATCAGTGACGGCAGAGAGTATGGCTACACCTTC. Its translation is CAISDGREYGYTF.

Only a few counts were recorded for this clonotype. The V call is TRBV6-2 or TRBV6-3, the J call TRBJ1-2; 8 nucleotides line up with TRBD1. This CDR3 spans 15 amino acids. CDR1 and CDR2 from the germline V gene are MNHEY and SVGEGT. Trimming took 0 bases from V and 3 from J; bases not matched to a gene: 3. The chain's CDR3 is CASSYSKQGDYGYTF. CDR3 coding DNA: TGTGCCAGCAGTTACTCGAAACAGGGGGACTATGGCTACACCTTC.

The chain is built from TRBV28 and TRBJ1-2; D remains ambiguous. Trimming removed 5 bases at V and 1 base at J, with 26 bases between. The CDR3 sequence is 19 residues long. Germline CDR1 MDHEN, CDR2 SYDVKM. CDR3 coding DNA: TGTGCCAGCAGTCCACTCATTCACGACAAGACGCGAAATAACTATGGCTACACCTTC. Translated, it gives CASSPLIHDKTRNNYGYTF.

This clonotype was counted only a few times. The chain combines TRBV10-3 with TRBJ2-1, with TRBD2 matching over 7 bases. CDR3 length equals 20 residues. Germline CDR1 reads ENHRY; CDR2 reads SYGVKD. V lost 0 bases, J lost 0 bases, and 14 bases stayed unmatched. The CDR3 loop reads CAISESFGGERTISYNEQFF. The CDR3, as DNA: TGTGCCATCAGTGAGTCATTTGGGGGGGAACGGACCATCTCCTACAATGAGCAGTTCTTC.

This clonotype was observed a handful of times. This chain connects TRBV13 to TRBJ2-5; 9 nucleotides line up with TRBD1. CDR3 length: 15 amino acids. Germline V gives CDR1 PRHDT, CDR2 FYEKMQ (reference sequence). V gave up 5 bases and J gave up 5 bases; unmatched junction bases: 9. The CDR3 bases are TGTGCCAGCAGCCGGACAGGGGAGGTAGGGGAGACCCAGTACTTC. Translation gives CASSRTGEVGETQYF.

This clonotype was seen more than once but under ten times. The V and J genes are TRBV11-2 and TRBJ2-5; 7 nucleotides line up with TRBD2. Germline V gene lookup returns CDR1 SGHAT and CDR2 FQNNGV. The CDR3 runs 21 residues. The junction had 24 bases not matched to a gene; V was cut back by 0 bases and J by 5 bases. DNA of the CDR3: TGTGCCAGCAGCTTAGAGGGCGTGCGGAGGGGAGGAAGCGGGGTCAGGGAGACCCAGTACTTC. Protein: CASSLEGVRRGGSGVRETQYF.

The chain couples TRBV28 to TRBJ1-2; tentative D call: TRBD1 (6 bases). This CDR3 contains 17 residues. Trimming stripped 5 bases from V and 4 bases from J, with 23 bases between. Germline lookup yields CDR1 MDHEN and CDR2 SYDVKM. The CDR3 loop is CASSLSGAKRKFYGYTF. DNA for the CDR3: TGTGCCAGCAGTCTCTCAGGGGCGAAAAGAAAATTCTATGGCTACACCTTC.

This clonotype was picked up a small number of times. The chain is built from TRBV11-2 and TRBJ2-7, with TRBD2 matching 8 bases. V dropped 3 bases and J dropped 7; count of bases not matched to a gene: 8. Germline V gene sequence: CDR1 SGHAT, CDR2 FQNNGV. The CDR3 extends over 14 amino acids. CDR3 sequence: CASSLGLVAEEQYF. CDR3 in DNA: TGTGCCAGCAGCTTGGGACTAGTCGCTGAGGAGCAGTACTTC.

In this sample, this clonotype turned up once. One end of the junction fails to match germline, which may point to a read error. The gene calls are TRBV7-2 and TRBJ1-3, with 7 bases aligning to TRBD1. The CDR3 is 15 residues long. The germline V gene has CDR1 SGHTA and CDR2 FQGNSA. CDR3 in DNA: TGTGCCAGCAGCCTAGGGACAGACTCTGGAACCACCATATATTTT. Its translation is CASSLGTDSGTTIYF.